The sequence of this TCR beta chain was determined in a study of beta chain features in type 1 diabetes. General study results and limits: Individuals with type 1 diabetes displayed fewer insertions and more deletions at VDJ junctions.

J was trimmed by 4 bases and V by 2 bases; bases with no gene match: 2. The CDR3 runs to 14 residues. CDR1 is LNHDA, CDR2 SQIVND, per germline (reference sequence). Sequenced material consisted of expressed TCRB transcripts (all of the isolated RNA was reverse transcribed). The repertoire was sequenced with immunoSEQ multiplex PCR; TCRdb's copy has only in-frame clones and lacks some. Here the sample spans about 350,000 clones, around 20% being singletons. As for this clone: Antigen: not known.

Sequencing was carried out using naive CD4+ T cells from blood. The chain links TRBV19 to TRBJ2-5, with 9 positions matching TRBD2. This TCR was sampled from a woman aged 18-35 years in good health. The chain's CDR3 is CASSIRGRGETQYF. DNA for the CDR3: TGTGCCAGTAGTATACGCGGGAGGGGAGAGACCCAGTACTTC.